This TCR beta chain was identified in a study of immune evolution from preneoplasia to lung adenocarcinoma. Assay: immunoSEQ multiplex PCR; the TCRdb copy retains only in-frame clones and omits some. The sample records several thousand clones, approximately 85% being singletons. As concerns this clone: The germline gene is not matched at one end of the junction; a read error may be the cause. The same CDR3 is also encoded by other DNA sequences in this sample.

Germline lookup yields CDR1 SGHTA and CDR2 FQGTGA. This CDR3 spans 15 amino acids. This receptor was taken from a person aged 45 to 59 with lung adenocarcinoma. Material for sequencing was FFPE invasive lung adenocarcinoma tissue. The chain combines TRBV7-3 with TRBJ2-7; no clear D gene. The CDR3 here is CASSLAECGAYEQYF. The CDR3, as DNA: TGTGCCAGCAGCTTGGCGGAGTGCGGAGCCTACGAACAGTACTTC.